This TCR beta chain was observed in a study of cytomegalovirus exposure and HLA in healthy donors (dated by TCRdb to about 2017). General notes on the study: According to an earlier analysis of 587 of the donors, 200 million or so T cells yielded 95 million to 140 million unique TCR beta sequences and around 300 Gb of sequence data. The number of donors typed differed by locus, with roughly 629-640 for A, B, C, DRB1 and DQB1, around 560 for DQA1, approximately 570 for DPA1, and roughly 450 for DPB1. An early release that covered about 640 HLA-typed donors contained around 300 gigabases of sequencing data and tens of millions of unique TCR sequences. The aim of the study was to test whether cataloging public T cell receptors could identify signatures of past pathogen exposure. Rather than using new phenotypic data, the later analysis identified candidate immune exposures from TCR beta sequences and from how often those sequences occurred across donors. Because of strong linkage in the cohort, roughly five DR-DQ haplotypes were treated as single units for association and clustering. Every discovery cohort repertoire had been produced on one sequencing platform. In an earlier analysis of roughly 600 of the donors, high-throughput TCR beta sequencing was used to judge whether each TCR beta V gene segment behaved as functional or pseudogenic. In a later genetic analysis, genome-wide SNP genotypes for about three fifths of the roughly 670 donors were used, and that subset was treated as a discovery cohort. The study used immunosequencing to profile the T cell repertoires of some 600 subjects and linked those repertoires to cytomegalovirus serostatus. Along with the roughly 700-subject first cohort, a separate validation cohort of over a hundred different subjects was used. To study patterns of TCR occurrence, a later analysis re-analyzed previously published TCR beta repertoires from several hundred donors and added high-resolution HLA genotyping. Among the roughly 400 genotyped donors, around 81% belonged to the genetic ancestry cluster associated with self-reported Caucasian donors. To predict cytomegalovirus infection status, the study brought together high-throughput TCR immunosequencing, statistical association of individual TCRs with disease status, and machine learning. Donor age, sex, ethnicity and CMV serostatus were compiled together with the repertoire data. Among over 350 genotyped donors of the cohort, an average of roughly 240,000 unique TCR beta nucleotide sequences were sequenced per donor, around 20% of them non-productive. HLA typing covered class I and class II loci at four-digit resolution. What the authors observed across the whole study: In vitro tests confirmed that a few of the cytomegalovirus-associated TCR beta chains recognize cytomegalovirus antigens. In a later analysis, the rate of TCR association differed among HLA loci, with DRB1 alleles having the most associated TCRs and HLA-C alleles having the fewest. According to a later genetic analysis, donors in an Asian-associated ancestry cluster had fewer N-insertions in productive TCRs than the approximately 650-donor mean. When HLA alleles, especially DR and DQ, strongly co-occurred, TCR associations were difficult to assign to individual alleles. According to a later analysis, most CMV-associated TCR beta chains appeared to be HLA-restricted, and the HLA associations seemed to be driven largely by CMV exposure. A further reported finding was that TCR beta sequences accurately predicted the HLA-A and HLA-B alleles for most subjects in the first cohort. In a later analysis, several top co-occurrence clusters were reported to appear linked to parvovirus B19, influenza, CMV and Epstein-Barr virus. This cohort had only TCR beta chains sequenced, and the lack of alpha or paired-chain data limited which features could be detected. In a later analysis, HLA-associated TCR beta chains showed more clonal expansion and lower generation probabilities than non-associated chains that were equally common. HLA typing was unavailable for some donors at each locus, so association tests used only the typed subset. Roughly uniform sequencing depth across donors was assumed in presence/absence analyses, although this assumption may not hold. Broadly in line with IMGT annotations, most TCR beta V segments showed up in productive rearrangements about 87% or about 30% of the time in an earlier analysis of under 700 of the donors. The authors suggested that the approach could potentially be extended to other disease states and immunological phenotypes. V-gene and J-gene trimming of TCR beta chains was associated with a missense DCLRE1C variant in a later genetic analysis, and the association was replicated in an independent cohort. Linkage disequilibrium might explain the correlated functional status among segregating V segments, but an unknown experimental factor could not be excluded. Because counts were too low, seventeen rarely observed V segments, including chromosome 9 orphons, were left out of the earlier analysis of approximately 500 of the donors. The study gave a list of over 150 TCR beta chains associated with cytomegalovirus. The 87-base-pair reads could not distinguish some IMGT-functional V segments, including TRBV6-2 and TRBV6-3, so those segments were excluded. At a false discovery rate of 0.05, a later analysis linked some 18,000 TCR beta sequences to specific HLA alleles. A cluster of highly shared sequence variants was judged likely to represent a technical artifact of the sequencing pipeline. The classifier was reported to diagnose cytomegalovirus status with high specificity and sensitivity in both the original and validation cohorts. CMV serostatus was the only immune exposure information available for the cohort. Most TCR sequences were seen in very few donors, while some public TCRs were found in many individuals.

Libraries were made using the immunoSEQ multiplex PCR assay. The multiplex PCR relied on a mix of 60 forward primers for TCR Vbeta segments and 13 reverse primers for TCR Jbeta segments. The CDR3 region of rearranged TCR beta genes was amplified from genomic DNA with a multiplex PCR assay. On the Illumina HiSeq System, the amplified TCR beta libraries were sequenced as 87-base-pair reads. In the authors' own workflow: Across the roughly 700 repertoires, a later analysis counted 75 million to 90 million unique TCR beta chains, 9.5 million to 12 million of which were shared by at least two donors. To remove PCR and sequencing errors, raw reads were error-corrected and collapsed into unique sequences using a nearest-neighbor algorithm that merged closely related sequences. To assign V, D and J gene segments, CDR3 sequences were aligned to IMGT reference sequences. For a sequence to be retained, at least a six-nucleotide match to both a V gene segment and a J gene segment was required. Rearrangements were called productive when the CDR3 lacked stop codons and stayed in frame with V and J; all others were non-productive. Following IMGT convention, CDR3 was defined as the stretch from the second conserved V-encoded cysteine up to the conserved J-encoded phenylalanine. The earlier analysis of 587 of the donors excluded sequences that lacked an unambiguous match to a single V gene segment. An earlier analysis of approximately 590 of the donors classified V segments as functional when productive rearrangements were above 56.7% and as segregating when the standard deviation between donors was above 5%. A statistical classification framework was built to diagnose cytomegalovirus status from the catalog of TCR beta chain sequences. V and J gene assignment, in a later analysis, came from comparing TCR nucleotide sequences with IMGT/GENE-DB human TR gene sequences. In a later analysis, CDR3 sequences and most-parsimonious VDJ recombination scenarios were assigned using the TCRdist pipeline. In a later analysis, each TCR beta chain was defined by its CDR3 amino acid sequence together with its V-gene family, and reads lacking a unique V-gene family were excluded. In a later analysis, 500 to 650 highly shared, low-generation-probability nucleotide sequences were removed to address suspected cross-contamination and a sequencing artifact. In a later analysis, a clonal expansion index for each public chain was calculated from normalized within-repertoire ranks of inferred template counts. In a later analysis, generation probabilities were computed using a VDJ recombination model fitted to out-of-frame rearrangements, and the results were checked against IGoR. Hypergeometric tests were used in a later analysis to score TCR-TCR, TCR-HLA and TCR-CMV co-occurrence, with a repertoire-size bias correction applied to the TCR pairs. In a later analysis, false discovery rates were estimated by permuting HLA or CMV assignments 20 times. In a later analysis, co-occurring TCRs were grouped using DBSCAN, and TCRdist sequence similarity was added for clustering within HLA-allele-positive subsets. Repertoires with fewer than 30,000 or more than 120,000 public chains were left out of co-occurrence clustering, as were a handful of repertoires with anomalous nucleotide sharing. The clones in this table, taken by TCRdb from immuneACCESS, are in-frame only. Not every clone is retained; where verified, under half of the shortfall comes from an unresolved V gene, and the cause of the rest is unknown. Clonal size and the V and J genes are those of that table, whereas D and trimming came from the DNA. The sample has roughly 89,000 clones on record, more than 80% of them singletons. Of the sample, about 2% falls within the top ten clones.

In total, 500 to 700 healthy bone marrow donors made up the cohort. Cohort members were all nominally healthy when sampled, although unrecorded immune exposures were likely present. The donor tested CMV seronegative and was one of the 352 seronegative cohort members. A peripheral blood sample was collected from each donor, and TCR beta sequencing was performed on peripheral blood mononuclear cells. Genomic DNA extraction from the blood cell samples was performed with the Qiagen DNeasy Blood Extraction Kit. On this clone: Its antigen remains unidentified. Base qualities are not recorded, but no much larger clone differs from it by a single base.

Germline trimming: 8 bases from V, 5 bases from J; junction bases outside gene matches: 4. Looking up the germline V gene yields CDR1 KGHSH and CDR2 LQKENI. Including cysteine and phenylalanine, the CDR3 has 13 amino acids. The DNA shown is the 39-base CDR3, in frame from base 1. This chain is built from TRBV18 and TRBJ2-7, with TRBD1 matching 12 junction bases. This receptor was identified in a woman aged 25 to 39 in good health and CMV-seronegative. Sequencing was done on a sample of PBMCs. The CDR3 region reads CASPGTGGDEQYF. The nucleotides are TGTGCCAGCCCTGGGACAGGGGGCGACGAGCAGTACTTC.